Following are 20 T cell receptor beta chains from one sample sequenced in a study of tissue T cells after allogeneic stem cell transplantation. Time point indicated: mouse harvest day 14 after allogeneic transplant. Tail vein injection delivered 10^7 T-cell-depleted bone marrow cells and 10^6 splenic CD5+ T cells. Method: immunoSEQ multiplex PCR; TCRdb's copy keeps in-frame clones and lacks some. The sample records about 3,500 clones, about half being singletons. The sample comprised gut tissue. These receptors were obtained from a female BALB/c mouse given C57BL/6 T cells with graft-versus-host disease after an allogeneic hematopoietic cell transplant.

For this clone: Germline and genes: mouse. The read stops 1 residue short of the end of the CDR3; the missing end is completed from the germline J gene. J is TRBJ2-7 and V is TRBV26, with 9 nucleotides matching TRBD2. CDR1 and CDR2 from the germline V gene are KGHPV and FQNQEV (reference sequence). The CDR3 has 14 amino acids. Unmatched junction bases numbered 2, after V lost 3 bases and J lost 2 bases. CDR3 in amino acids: CASSLPGGAYEQYF. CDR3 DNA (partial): TGTGCCAGCAGTCTCCCTGGGGGGGCCTATGAACAGTAC. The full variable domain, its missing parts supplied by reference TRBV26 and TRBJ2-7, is NSKVIQTPRYLVKGQGQKAKMRCIPEKGHPVVFWYQQNKNNEFKFLINFQNQEVLQQIDMTEKRFSAECPSNSPCSLEIQSSEAGDSALYLCASSLPGGAYEQYFGPGTRLTVL.

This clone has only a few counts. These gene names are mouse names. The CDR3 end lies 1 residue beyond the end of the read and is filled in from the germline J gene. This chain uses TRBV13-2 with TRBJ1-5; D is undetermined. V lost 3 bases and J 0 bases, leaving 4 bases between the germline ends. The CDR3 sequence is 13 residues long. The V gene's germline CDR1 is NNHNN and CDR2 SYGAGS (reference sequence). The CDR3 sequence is CASGGLNNQAPLF. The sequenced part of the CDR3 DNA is TGTGCCAGCGGTGGTCTTAACAACCAGGCTCCGCTT.

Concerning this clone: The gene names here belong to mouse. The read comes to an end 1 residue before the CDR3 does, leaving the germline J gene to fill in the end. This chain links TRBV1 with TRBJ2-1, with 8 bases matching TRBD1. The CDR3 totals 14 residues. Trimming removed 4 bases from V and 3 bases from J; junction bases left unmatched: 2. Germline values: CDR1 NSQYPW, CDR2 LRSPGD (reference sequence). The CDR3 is CTCSEDRAYAEQFF. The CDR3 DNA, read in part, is TGCACCTGCAGTGAGGACAGGGCCTATGCTGAGCAGTTC.

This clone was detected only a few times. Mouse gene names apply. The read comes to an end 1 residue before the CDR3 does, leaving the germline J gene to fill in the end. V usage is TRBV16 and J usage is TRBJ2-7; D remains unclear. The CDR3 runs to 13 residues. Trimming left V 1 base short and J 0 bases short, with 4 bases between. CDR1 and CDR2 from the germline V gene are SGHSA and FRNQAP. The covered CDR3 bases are TGTGCAAGCAGCTTAGGGGGCTCCTATGAACAGTAC. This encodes CASSLGGSYEQY. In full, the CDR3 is CASSLGGSYEQYF.

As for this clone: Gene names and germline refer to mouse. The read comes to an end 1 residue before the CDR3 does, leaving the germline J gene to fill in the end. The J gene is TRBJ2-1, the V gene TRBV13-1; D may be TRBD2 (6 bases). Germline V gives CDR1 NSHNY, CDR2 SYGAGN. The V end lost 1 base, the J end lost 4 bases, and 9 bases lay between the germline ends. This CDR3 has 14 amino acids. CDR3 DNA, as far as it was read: TGTGCCAGCAGTGATTGGGACTCTTATGCTGAGCAGTTC. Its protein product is CASSDWDSYAEQF. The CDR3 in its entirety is CASSDWDSYAEQFF.

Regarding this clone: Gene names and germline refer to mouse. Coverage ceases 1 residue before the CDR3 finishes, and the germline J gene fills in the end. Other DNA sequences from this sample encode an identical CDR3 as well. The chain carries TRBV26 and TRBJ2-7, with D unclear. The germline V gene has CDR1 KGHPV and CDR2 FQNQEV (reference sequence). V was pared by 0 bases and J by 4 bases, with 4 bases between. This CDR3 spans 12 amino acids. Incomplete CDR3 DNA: TGTGCCAGCAGTCTGTCAGGGTATGAACAGTAC. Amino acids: CASSLSGYEQY. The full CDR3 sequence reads CASSLSGYEQYF.

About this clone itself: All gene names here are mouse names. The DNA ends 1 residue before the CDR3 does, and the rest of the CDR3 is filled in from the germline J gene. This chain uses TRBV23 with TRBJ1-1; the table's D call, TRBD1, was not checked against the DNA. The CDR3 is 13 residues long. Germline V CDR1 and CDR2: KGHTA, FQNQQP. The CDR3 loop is CSSSPTANTEVFF. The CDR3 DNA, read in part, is TGCTCCAGCAGCCCTACAGCAAACACAGAAGTCTTC.

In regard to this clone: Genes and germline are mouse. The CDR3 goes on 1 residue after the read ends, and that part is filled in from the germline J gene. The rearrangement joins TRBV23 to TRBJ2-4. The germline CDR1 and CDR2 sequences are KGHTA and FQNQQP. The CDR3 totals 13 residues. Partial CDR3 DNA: TGCTCCAGCAGTCAAGGTAGTCAAAACACCTTGTAC. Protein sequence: CSSSQGSQNTLY. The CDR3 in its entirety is CSSSQGSQNTLYF.

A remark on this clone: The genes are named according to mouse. CDR3 bases read: TGTGCCAGCTCTCTCGGGACAGGGAGTGCAGAAACGCTGTAT. Translation: CASSLGTGSAETLY. The CDR3 in full is CASSLGTGSAETLYF. The chain carries TRBV12-2 and TRBJ2-3; 9 nucleotides agree with TRBD1. The sequenced fragment ends 1 residue before the CDR3 boundary, so the rest is inferred from the germline J gene. The CDR3 is 15 residues long. Germline V gene data show CDR1 as SGHLS and CDR2 as HYDKME. Trimming cost V 0 bases and J 0 bases; bases outside gene matches: 0.

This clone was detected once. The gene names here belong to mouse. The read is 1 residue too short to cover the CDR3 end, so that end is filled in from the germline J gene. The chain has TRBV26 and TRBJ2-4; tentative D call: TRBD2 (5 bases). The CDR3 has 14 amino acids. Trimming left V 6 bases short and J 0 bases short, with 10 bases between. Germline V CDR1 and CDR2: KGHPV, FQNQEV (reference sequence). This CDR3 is CASRPWDSQNTLYF. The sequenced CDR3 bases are TGTGCCAGCAGGCCCTGGGATAGTCAAAACACCTTGTAC.

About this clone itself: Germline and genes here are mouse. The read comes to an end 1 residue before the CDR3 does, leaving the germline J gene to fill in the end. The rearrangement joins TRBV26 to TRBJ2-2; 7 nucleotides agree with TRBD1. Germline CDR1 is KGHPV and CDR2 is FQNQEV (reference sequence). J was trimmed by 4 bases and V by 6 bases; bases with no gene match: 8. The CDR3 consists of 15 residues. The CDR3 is CASSPQGRGTGQLYF. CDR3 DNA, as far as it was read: TGTGCCAGCAGCCCACAGGGGAGAGGCACCGGGCAGCTCTAC.

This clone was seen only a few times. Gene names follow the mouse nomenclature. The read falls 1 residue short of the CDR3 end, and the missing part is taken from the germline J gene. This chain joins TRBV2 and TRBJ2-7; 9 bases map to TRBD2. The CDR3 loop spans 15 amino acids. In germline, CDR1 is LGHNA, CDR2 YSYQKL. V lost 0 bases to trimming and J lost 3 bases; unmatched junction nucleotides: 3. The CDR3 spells CASSQDPGGDYEQYF. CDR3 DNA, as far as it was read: TGTGCCAGCAGCCAAGATCCTGGGGGGGACTATGAACAGTAC.

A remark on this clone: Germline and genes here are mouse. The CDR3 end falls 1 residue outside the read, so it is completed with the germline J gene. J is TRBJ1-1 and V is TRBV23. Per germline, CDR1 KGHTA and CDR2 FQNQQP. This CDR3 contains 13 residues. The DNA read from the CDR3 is TGCTCCAGCAGTCAATCCCGGGCGACAGAAGTCTTC. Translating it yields CSSSQSRATEVF. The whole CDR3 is CSSSQSRATEVFF.

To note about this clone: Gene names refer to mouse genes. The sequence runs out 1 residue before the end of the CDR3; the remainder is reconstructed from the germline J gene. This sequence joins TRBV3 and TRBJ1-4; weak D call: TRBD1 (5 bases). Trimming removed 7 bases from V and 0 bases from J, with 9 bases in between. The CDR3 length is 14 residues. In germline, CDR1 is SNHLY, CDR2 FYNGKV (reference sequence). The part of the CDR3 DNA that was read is TGTGCCAGCACCGGACAACTTTCCAACGAAAGATTATTT. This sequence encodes CASTGQLSNERLF. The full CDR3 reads CASTGQLSNERLFF.

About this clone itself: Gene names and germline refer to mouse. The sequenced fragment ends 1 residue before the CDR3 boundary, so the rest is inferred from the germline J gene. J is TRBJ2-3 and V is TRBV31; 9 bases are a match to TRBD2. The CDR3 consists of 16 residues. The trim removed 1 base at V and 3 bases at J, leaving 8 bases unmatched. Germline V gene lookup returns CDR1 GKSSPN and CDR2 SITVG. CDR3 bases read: TGTGCCTGGAGTCCTGGGGGGGGGCGTTTGGCAGAAACGCTGTAT. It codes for CAWSPGGGRLAETLY. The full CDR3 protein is CAWSPGGGRLAETLYF.

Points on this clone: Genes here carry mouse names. Partial CDR3 DNA: TGTGCCAGCAGTCTGGCCGGGGAAGTCTTC. It encodes CASSLAGEVF. The CDR3 in full is CASSLAGEVFF. The chain uses TRBV26 and TRBJ1-1; D remains ambiguous. The sequenced fragment ends 1 residue before the CDR3 boundary, so the rest is inferred from the germline J gene. Trimming removed 2 bases from V and 8 bases from J, with 6 bases in between. CDR3 length: 11 amino acids. Per the germline V gene, CDR1 is KGHPV and CDR2 is FQNQEV (reference sequence).

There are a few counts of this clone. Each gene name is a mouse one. The CDR3 sequence: CSSSQPGSSNERLFF. The part of the CDR3 DNA that was read is TGCTCCAGCAGTCAGCCGGGGAGTTCCAACGAAAGATTATTT. This chain connects TRBV23 to TRBJ1-4. The sequence runs out 1 residue before the end of the CDR3; the remainder is reconstructed from the germline J gene. CDR3 length: 15 amino acids. Germline assignment: CDR1 KGHTA and CDR2 FQNQQP.

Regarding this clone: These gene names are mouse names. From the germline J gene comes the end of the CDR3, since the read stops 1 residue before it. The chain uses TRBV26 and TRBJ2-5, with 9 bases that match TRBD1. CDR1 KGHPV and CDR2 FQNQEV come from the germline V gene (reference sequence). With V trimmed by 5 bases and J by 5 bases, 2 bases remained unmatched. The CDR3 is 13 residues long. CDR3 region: CASSNRGRDTQYF. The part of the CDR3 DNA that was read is TGTGCCAGCAGTAACAGGGGGCGAGACACCCAGTAC.

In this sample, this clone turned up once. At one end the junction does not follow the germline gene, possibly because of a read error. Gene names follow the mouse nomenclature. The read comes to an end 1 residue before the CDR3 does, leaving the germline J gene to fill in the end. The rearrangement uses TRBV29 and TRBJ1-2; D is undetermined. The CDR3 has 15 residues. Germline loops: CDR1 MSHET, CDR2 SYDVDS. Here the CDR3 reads CASSLDRGINSDYTF. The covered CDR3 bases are TGTGCAAGCAGCTTAGATCGAGGCATAAACTCCGACTACACC. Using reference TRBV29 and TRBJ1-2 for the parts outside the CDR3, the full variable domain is DMKVTQMPRYLIKRMGENVLLECGQDMSHETMYWYRQDPGLGLQLIYISYDVDSNSEGDIPKGYRVSRKKREHFSLILDSAKTNQTSVYFCASSLDRGINSDYTFGSGTRLLVI.

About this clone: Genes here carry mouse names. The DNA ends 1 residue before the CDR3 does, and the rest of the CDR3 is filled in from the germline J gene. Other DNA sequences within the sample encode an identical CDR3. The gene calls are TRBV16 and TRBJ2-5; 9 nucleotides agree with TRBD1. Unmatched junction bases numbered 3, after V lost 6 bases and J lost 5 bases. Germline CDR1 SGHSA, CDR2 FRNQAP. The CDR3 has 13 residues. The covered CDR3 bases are TGTGCAAGCAGTCACAGGGGGCGAGACACCCAGTAC. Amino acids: CASSHRGRDTQY. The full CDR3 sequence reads CASSHRGRDTQYF.